Listed below are T cell receptor beta chains from one sample, sequenced in a study of cytomegalovirus exposure and HLA in healthy donors. Sequencing used immunoSEQ multiplex PCR; TCRdb keeps in-frame clones, though not all of them. The table shows 80,000 to 90,000 clones, with roughly 80% occurring only once. The sample consisted of PBMCs. The receptors shown here come from a man aged 30-40 years in good health and CMV-seronegative. CDR3s include the opening cysteine and the closing phenylalanine or tryptophan. D genes are given only for firm matches. Only some rows state a clone size, as once, few, many or a class for expanded clones.

size | D | J | V | DNA | CDR3
few | . | TRBJ1-1 | TRBV6-1 | TGTGCCAGCAGTGAGGGCAGGGGCTATGAAGCTTTCTTT | CASSEGRGYEAFF
. | TRBD1 | TRBJ1-5 | TRBV30 | TGTGCCTGGGCACAGGGACAGGTCAATCAGCCCCAGCATTTT | CAWAQGQVNQPQHF
. | . | TRBJ1-1 | TRBV7-6 | TGTGCCAGCAGCTCATCTTCGGCAGGATACTTGAACACTGAAGCTTTCTTT | CASSSSSAGYLNTEAFF
. | . | TRBJ1-5 | TRBV16 | TGTGCCAGCAGCCCTACTAGGGGGAGCCAGCCCCAGCATTTT | CASSPTRGSQPQHF
. | . | TRBJ2-7 | TRBV4-1 | TGCGCCAGCAGCCAAGATTTAGGGGGAACCGGGGGGATCAGGTACGAGCAGTACTTC | CASSQDLGGTGGIRYEQYF
once | TRBD1 | TRBJ1-1 | TRBV11-2 | TGTGCCAGCAGTCCCAGGGGGCGGAACACTGAAGCTTTCTTT | CASSPRGRNTEAFF
. | . | TRBJ1-3 | TRBV30 | TGTGCCTGGACCGAAGTACAGGGAAAAACTGGAAACACCATATATTTT | CAWTEVQGKTGNTIYF
. | TRBD1 | TRBJ1-2 | TRBV11-2 | TGTGCCAGCAGCTTAACAGGGGGAGTAGGGTATGGCTACACCTTC | CASSLTGGVGYGYTF
few | . | TRBJ2-3 | TRBV19 | TGCGCCAGTAGCCCAGGTGCAGATACGCAGTATTTT | CASSPGADTQYF
. | . | TRBJ1-5 | TRBV4-1 | TGCGCCAGCAGCCAACAGGGTGACCAGCCCCAGCATTTT | CASSQQGDQPQHF
few | . | TRBJ2-2 | TRBV6-5 | TGTGCCAGCAGCCAGGCCTGGTCCGGGGAGCTGTTTTTT | CASSQAWSGELFF
. | TRBD2 | TRBJ2-3 | TRBV6-1 | TGTGCCAGCAGTGAAGCGCCGGGGGGGGGAGGAATCGATACGCAGTATTTT | CASSEAPGGGGIDTQYF
. | . | TRBJ1-2 | TRBV13 | TGTGCCAGCAACCGGGACAAGAACTATGGCTACACCTTC | CASNRDKNYGYTF
few | . | TRBJ1-1 | TRBV7-9 | TGTGCCAGCAGCTTAGATATCGGGGGGAACACTGAAGCTTTCTTT | CASSLDIGGNTEAFF
few | TRBD1 | TRBJ1-2 | TRBV28 | TGTGCCAGCAGTTTACCGGGACAGGGAGTCGGCTACACCTTC | CASSLPGQGVGYTF
. | TRBD1 | TRBJ2-7 | TRBV11-2 | TGTGCCAGCAGCTTTGACAGGGTGAGCGAGCAGTACTTC | CASSFDRVSEQYF
few | TRBD1 | TRBJ1-4 | TRBV19 | TGTGCCAGTAGTACCGGGACAGGGTTTGATGAAAAACTGTTTTTT | CASSTGTGFDEKLFF
. | . | TRBJ1-1 | TRBV6-5 | TGTGCCAGCACCCCCCCCGGGTGGCAGGGGCTCAAGGCTTTCTTT | CASTPPGWQGLKAFF
once | TRBD2 | TRBJ2-1 | TRBV5-6 | TGTGCCAGCGCCATTGGGGGCGGGGGGCCTTTTGAGCAGTTCTTC | CASAIGGGGPFEQFF
. | . | TRBJ2-7 | TRBV30 | TGTGCCTGGAGTGCAGGTCCCCCCTACGAGCAGTACTTC | CAWSAGPPYEQYF
. | . | TRBJ2-7 | TRBV19 | TGTGCCAGTAGTATACCGGGACTCTCCTACGAGCAGTACTTC | CASSIPGLSYEQYF
. | . | TRBJ1-2 | TRBV14 | TGTGCCAGCAGCCCATTTCCGGGACTCCAAAGCTATGGCTACACCTTC | CASSPFPGLQSYGYTF
. | TRBD1 | TRBJ2-6 | TRBV6-1 | TGTGCCAGCAGTGTCATGACAGGGGGCTCGGGGGCCAACGTCCTGACTTTC | CASSVMTGGSGANVLTF
. | TRBD1 | TRBJ1-1 | TRBV9 | TGTGCCAGCAGCGCCCGGGACAGGGGGGTCACTGAAGCTTTCTTT | CASSARDRGVTEAFF
. | . | TRBJ1-4 | TRBV10-2 | TGCGCCAGCAGTGAGATAGCAACTAATGAAAAACTGTTTTTT | CASSEIATNEKLFF
. | TRBD1 | TRBJ2-3 | TRBV5-1 | TGCGCCAGTAAACCGGGACAGGGTACAGATACGCAGTATTTT | CASKPGQGTDTQYF
. | . | TRBJ2-2 | TRBV29-1 | TGCAGCGCACAGTACAGGGCCAACACCGGGGAGCTGTTTTTT | CSAQYRANTGELFF
. | TRBD1 | TRBJ2-1 | TRBV15 | TGTGCCACCAGCAAAGACAGGGGGGAAGGTGAGCAGTTCTTC | CATSKDRGEGEQFF
. | . | TRBJ2-7 | TRBV25-1 | TGTGCCAGCAGTGAAAGTGCTCAGTTTGACGAGCAGTACTTC | CASSESAQFDEQYF
. | . | TRBJ1-5 | TRBV21-1 | TGTGCCAGCAGCAAAGGGGGTGGAGGGATTGATAGCAATCAGCCCCAGCATTTT | CASSKGGGGIDSNQPQHF
. | . | TRBJ2-7 | TRBV5-5 | TGTGCCAGCAGCTTGTCAGACAGCACGATCGAGCAGTACTTC | CASSLSDSTIEQYF
. | TRBD1 | TRBJ1-2 | TRBV28 | TGTGCCAGCAGATTTACCTCCGGGACAGGGGAGGGCTACACCTTC | CASRFTSGTGEGYTF
. | . | TRBJ1-1 | TRBV30 | TGTGCCTGGAAAGGAGTCGGAGGTAGAACTGAAGCTTTCTTT | CAWKGVGGRTEAFF
. | . | TRBJ1-6 | TRBV6-1 | TGTGCCAGCGGGGGCGAGGATTCACCCCTCCACTTT | CASGGEDSPLHF
. | . | TRBJ1-6 | TRBV7-3 | TGTGCCAGCAGCTTAGGCCCAGATTACAATTCACCCCTCCACTTT | CASSLGPDYNSPLHF
once | TRBD1 | TRBJ1-5 | TRBV5-1 | TGCGCCAGCAGCCCGATGCCTACAGGGGGCCAGAGCAATCAGCCCCAGCATTTT | CASSPMPTGGQSNQPQHF
. | . | TRBJ2-7 | TRBV28 | TGTGCCAGCAGTTTCCAGGCCTCGTCCTACGAGCAGTACTTC | CASSFQASSYEQYF
. | TRBD2 | TRBJ2-1 | TRBV12-5 | TGTGCTAGTGGTTTGGTTCAAGCGGGGGGGAATGAGCAGTTCTTC | CASGLVQAGGNEQFF
. | TRBD2 | TRBJ2-7 | TRBV27 | TGTGCCAGCAGTTTATCGGTCTCGGGAGGGACCTACGAGCAGTACTTC | CASSLSVSGGTYEQYF
. | TRBD1 | TRBJ2-5 | TRBV2 | TGTGCCAGCAGCTCATGGGACAGGGGAGAGACCCAGTACTTC | CASSSWDRGETQYF
once | TRBD1 | TRBJ1-6 | TRBV5-1 | TGCGCCAGCCGACAGGGCTCTCCTTCACCCCTCCACTTT | CASRQGSPSPLHF
. | . | TRBJ1-1 | TRBV6-5 | TGTGCCAGCAGTGAACACCCATTTACTGAAGCTTTCTTT | CASSEHPFTEAFF
. | . | TRBJ2-5 | TRBV5-1 | TGCGCCAGCAGCTTCGGGAAGCAAGAGACCCAGTACTTC | CASSFGKQETQYF
few | . | TRBJ2-1 | TRBV5-1 | TGCGCCAGCAGGGGTGACGGGGGTATCGACTCATACAATGAGCAGTTCTTC | CASRGDGGIDSYNEQFF
. | . | TRBJ1-1 | TRBV5-1 | TGCGCCAGCAGCCAGGGTGCTGAAGCTTTCTTT | CASSQGAEAFF
few | . | TRBJ1-4 | TRBV7-9 | TGTGCCAGCAGCTTAGAGAACAGGGCCGTGTTTTTT | CASSLENRAVFF
once | . | TRBJ2-7 | TRBV30 | TGTGCCTGGAGTGTACGGATTGGGGCCGGCGAGCAGTACTTC | CAWSVRIGAGEQYF
once | TRBD2 | TRBJ2-7 | TRBV4-3 | TGCGCCAGCAGCCAAGATACTAACCAGGACGCGGGGGATCTATACGAGCAGTACTTC | CASSQDTNQDAGDLYEQYF
once | TRBD1 | TRBJ2-7 | TRBV19 | TGTGCCAGTAGTATCATGGGGGGACAGGGCTACGAGCAGTACTTC | CASSIMGGQGYEQYF
once | TRBD1 | TRBJ1-2 | TRBV4-3 | TGCGCCAGCAGCCAAGACTGGGACAGGATTGCCTATGGCTACACCTTC | CASSQDWDRIAYGYTF
. | . | TRBJ2-2 | TRBV9 | TGTGCCAGCAGCGTAGATCAGGGGAACACCGGGGAGCTGTTTTTT | CASSVDQGNTGELFF
once | . | TRBJ1-1 | TRBV7-2 | TGTGCCAGCACCCCCGGCGGGGGGAACACTGAAGCTTTCTTT | CASTPGGGNTEAFF
few | TRBD1 | TRBJ2-1 | TRBV11-3 | TGTGCCAGCAGCACCGGGACAGGGCTGACCTACAATGAGCAGTTCTTC | CASSTGTGLTYNEQFF
. | TRBD1 | TRBJ1-4 | TRBV6-5 | TGTGCCAGCAGTCAGGGGGCGCGGAGTGAAAAACTGTTTTTT | CASSQGARSEKLFF
. | TRBD1 | TRBJ2-2 | TRBV6-5 | TGTGCCAGCAGAACCGACAGGGTCGGCACCGGGGAGCTGTTTTTT | CASRTDRVGTGELFF
. | . | TRBJ2-1 | TRBV19 | TGTGCCAGTATCCAGACGGGGGAGTCCTACAATGAGCAGTTCTTC | CASIQTGESYNEQFF
once | . | TRBJ2-1 | TRBV28 | TGTGCCAGCAGTTTGCAGGGGCTTCCTGGGAATGAGCAGTTCTTC | CASSLQGLPGNEQFF